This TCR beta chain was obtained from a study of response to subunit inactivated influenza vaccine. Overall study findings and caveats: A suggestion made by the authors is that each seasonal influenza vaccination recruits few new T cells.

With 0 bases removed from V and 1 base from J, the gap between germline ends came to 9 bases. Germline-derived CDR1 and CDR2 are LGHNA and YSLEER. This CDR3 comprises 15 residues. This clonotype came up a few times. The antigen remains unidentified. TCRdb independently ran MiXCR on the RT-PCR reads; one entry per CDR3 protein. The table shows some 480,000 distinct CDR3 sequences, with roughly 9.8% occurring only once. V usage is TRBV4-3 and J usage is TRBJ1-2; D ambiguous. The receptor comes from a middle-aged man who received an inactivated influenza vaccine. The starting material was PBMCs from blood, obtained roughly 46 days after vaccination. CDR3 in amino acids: CASSQDSEGNYGYTF. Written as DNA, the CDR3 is TGCGCCAGCAGCCAAGATTCGGAGGGTAACTATGGCTACACCTTC.